The TCR beta chain under discussion was sequenced for a study of blood T cells in healthy people across ages. CDR3 length: 14 amino acids. V trimming: 3 bases; J trimming: 4 bases; junction bases outside the gene matches: 5. Germline-derived CDR1 and CDR2 are DFQATT and SNEGSKA (reference sequence). Next came a second PCR, run for about 7 to 12 cycles, which used a sample-barcoded 5' primer along with a J-beta primer mix. MiXCR, run by TCRdb on the 5' RACE reads, gives a single entry per CDR3 protein. Among some 670,000 distinct CDR3 sequences listed, approximately 52% were seen once. This clonotype originated in an elderly woman in good health. The rearrangement uses TRBV20-1 and TRBJ2-1; 8 nucleotides align to TRBD2. Sequenced material: blood. The CDR3 DNA sequence: TGCAGTGCTAGTGGCGGGGGGTTATACAATGAGCAGTTCTTC. The encoded protein is CSASGGGLYNEQFF.